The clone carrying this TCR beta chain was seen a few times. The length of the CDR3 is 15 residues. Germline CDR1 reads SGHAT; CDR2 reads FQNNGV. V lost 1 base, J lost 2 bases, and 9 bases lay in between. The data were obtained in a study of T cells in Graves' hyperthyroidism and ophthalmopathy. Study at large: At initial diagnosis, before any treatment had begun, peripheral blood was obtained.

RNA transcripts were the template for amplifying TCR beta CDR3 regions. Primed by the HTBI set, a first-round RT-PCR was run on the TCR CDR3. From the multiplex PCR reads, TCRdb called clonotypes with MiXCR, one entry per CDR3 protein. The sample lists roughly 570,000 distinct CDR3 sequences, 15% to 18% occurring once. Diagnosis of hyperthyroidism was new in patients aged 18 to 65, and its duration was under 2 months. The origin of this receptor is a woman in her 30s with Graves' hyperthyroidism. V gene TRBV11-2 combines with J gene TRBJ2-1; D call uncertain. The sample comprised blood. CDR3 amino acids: CASSLVSSPYNEQFF. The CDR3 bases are TGTGCCAGCAGCTTAGTTTCTAGTCCCTACAATGAGCAGTTCTTC.